This TCR beta chain came from a study of CD8+ T cells in alopecia areata. General observations from the study: Relative to normal scalp, lesional scalp, especially alopecia totalis/universalis, showed higher clonality. It was less clear whether patients shared TCRs than it was in mice, possibly because of HLA. Tissue-resident alphabeta T cells belonging to normal skin likewise get sequenced within scalp specimens.

The CDR3 has 17 amino acids. Deletions cut 6 bases from V and 4 bases from J, with 24 bases between. Germline values: CDR1 MGHDK, CDR2 SYGVNS. RNA was isolated and reverse transcribed to cDNA, the sequencing template. TCRdb's copy holds only in-frame clones and misses some; the assay was immunoSEQ multiplex PCR. The sample has 140,000 or so clones, 62% seen once. This clone was counted once. The antigen is not known. The origin of this receptor is a human donor in good health. The sample was CD8+ T cells sorted from blood. This chain connects TRBV25-1 to TRBJ2-5; D assignment may be TRBD1 or TRBD2 (5 bases each). The CDR3 protein is CASSPPSGTLVSETQYF. The DNA for the CDR3 is TGTGCCAGCAGCCCGCCGTCCGGGACCTTGGTCTCAGAGACCCAGTACTTC. The full variable domain, with the rest looked up from reference TRBV25-1 and TRBJ2-5, is EADIYQTPRYLVIGTGKKITLECSQTMGHDKMYWYQQDPGMELHLIHYSYGVNSTEKGDLSSESTVSRIRTEHFPLTLESARPSHTSQYLCASSPPSGTLVSETQYFGPGTRLLVL.